These T cell receptor beta chains were read from a single sample in a study of shared clonotypes between healthy human individuals. The repertoire was sequenced with immunoSEQ multiplex PCR; TCRdb's copy has only in-frame clones and lacks some. Among about 2.3 million clones listed, 85% to 95% were seen once. Sequencing used naive CD4+ T cells from PBMCs. All receptors derive from a man between 18 and 35 years old in good health. Some clones in this sample may be carry-over from other donors' samples. The CDR3 runs from the conserved cysteine through the conserved F or W. The order of the fields is D gene, V gene, clone size, CDR3 length, CDR3 protein. The D gene is left open where the match is weak. Some rows mark clone size as missing; the rest say once, few, many or name a class of expanded clone.

D: NA; V: TRBV2; size: NA; length: 14; CDR3: CASSKTEANQPQHF
D: NA; V: TRBV4-2; size: NA; length: 17; CDR3: CASSQGRRESSYNEQFF
D: TRBD1; V: TRBV5-1; size: NA; length: 16; CDR3: CASSWGGQGARNEQFF
D: NA; V: TRBV4-1; size: NA; length: 13; CDR3: CASSQVARGEQFF
D: NA; V: TRBV27; size: NA; length: 13; CDR3: CASRRPDQETQYF
D: TRBD1; V: TRBV4-2; size: NA; length: 19; CDR3: CASSPFPGQRTVIHYGYTF
D: NA; V: TRBV5-4; size: NA; length: 17; CDR3: CASSLAYVGSLTYGYTF
D: TRBD1; V: TRBV25-1; size: NA; length: 16; CDR3: CASSGGQGNSRQPQHF
D: NA; V: TRBV2; size: NA; length: 14; CDR3: CASRNIATGSEQYF
D: NA; V: TRBV5-5; size: NA; length: 11; CDR3: CASSFPGELFF
D: TRBD1; V: TRBV4-1; size: NA; length: 14; CDR3: CASSRGQGANEQYF
D: NA; V: TRBV6-1; size: NA; length: 13; CDR3: CASRVSGANVLTF
D: NA; V: TRBV30; size: NA; length: 15; CDR3: CAWSRGTATNEKLFF
D: TRBD1; V: TRBV9; size: NA; length: 15; CDR3: CASSATGQSLYGYTF
D: NA; V: TRBV4-1; size: NA; length: 15; CDR3: CASSQAGTASYEQYF
D: TRBD2; V: TRBV27; size: NA; length: 14; CDR3: CASSGTKNTGELFF
D: NA; V: TRBV5-5; size: NA; length: 15; CDR3: CASSLGPTGGGELFF
D: NA; V: TRBV28; size: NA; length: 15; CDR3: CASSSTDSFSYEQYF
D: NA; V: TRBV30; size: few; length: 13; CDR3: CAWDPDSGNTIYF
D: NA; V: TRBV25-1; size: NA; length: 16; CDR3: CASSEFNRGFADTQYF
D: NA; V: TRBV27; size: NA; length: 14; CDR3: CASRGGGGSYEQYF
D: NA; V: TRBV28; size: few; length: 12; CDR3: CASSFQNYGYTF
D: TRBD1; V: TRBV28; size: NA; length: 14; CDR3: CASSSPLTGTLFSF
D: TRBD2; V: TRBV9; size: NA; length: 17; CDR3: CASSASRPGRNYNEQFF
D: NA; V: TRBV6-5; size: once; length: 15; CDR3: CASSLKGGSPDTQYF
D: NA; V: TRBV6-9; size: NA; length: 18; CDR3: CASKGYARSRVNHHTQYF
D: NA; V: TRBV7-3; size: NA; length: 12; CDR3: CASSSPNTEAFF